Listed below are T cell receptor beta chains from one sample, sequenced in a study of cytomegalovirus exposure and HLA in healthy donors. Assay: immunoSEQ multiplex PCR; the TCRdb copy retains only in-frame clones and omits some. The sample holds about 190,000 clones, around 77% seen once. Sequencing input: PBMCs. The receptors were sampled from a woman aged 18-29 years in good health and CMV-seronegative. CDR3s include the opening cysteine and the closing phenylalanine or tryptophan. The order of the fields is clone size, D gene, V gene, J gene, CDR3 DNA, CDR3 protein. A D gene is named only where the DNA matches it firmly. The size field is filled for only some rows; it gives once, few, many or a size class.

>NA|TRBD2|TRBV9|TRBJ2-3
TGTGCCAGCAGCGTAGGGGGGACTAGCGGGAGCACAGATACGCAGTATTTT
CASSVGGTSGSTDTQYF
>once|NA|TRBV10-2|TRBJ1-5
TGCGCCAGCAGTGAGGCCAGGGGCCTAGACAATCAGCCCCAGCATTTT
CASSEARGLDNQPQHF
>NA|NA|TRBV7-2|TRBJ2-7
TGTGCCAGCAGTTTGGACACCTACGAGCAGTACTTC
CASSLDTYEQYF
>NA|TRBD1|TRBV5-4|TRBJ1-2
TGTGCCAGCAGCTATTCGGGACAGGGGGCGCCTGGCTACACCTTC
CASSYSGQGAPGYTF
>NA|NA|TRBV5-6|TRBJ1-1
TGTGCCAGCAGCTTGTTGCAGGTGGTCGCTGAAGCTTTCTTT
CASSLLQVVAEAFF
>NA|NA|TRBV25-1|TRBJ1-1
TGTGCCAGCAGTGAATTGCTAGGTAAGAACACTGAAGCTTTCTTT
CASSELLGKNTEAFF
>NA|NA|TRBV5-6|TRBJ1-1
TGTGCCAGCAGCTTGGCGACTAGGGACACTGAAGCTTTCTTT
CASSLATRDTEAFF
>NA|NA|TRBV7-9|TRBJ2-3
TGTGCCATCCTAGGGGCTTCTAGCACAGATACGCAGTATTTT
CAILGASSTDTQYF
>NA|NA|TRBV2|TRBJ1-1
TGTGCCAGCAGTGTAACGGGAGATACTTACACTGAAGCTTTCTTT
CASSVTGDTYTEAFF
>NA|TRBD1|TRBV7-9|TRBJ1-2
TGTGCCAGCAGCCCACAGGGGATCGGCGATGGCTACACCTTC
CASSPQGIGDGYTF
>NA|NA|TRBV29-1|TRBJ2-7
TGCAGCGCCCTGACATCCTACTACGAGCAGTACTTC
CSALTSYYEQYF
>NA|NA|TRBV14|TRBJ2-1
TGTGCCAGCAGCCAAGAAGCCGGCAATGAGCAGTTCTTC
CASSQEAGNEQFF
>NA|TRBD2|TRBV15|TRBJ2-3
TGTGCCACCAGCAGAGTAGCGGGGAGCACAGATACGCAGTATTTT
CATSRVAGSTDTQYF
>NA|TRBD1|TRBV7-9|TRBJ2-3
TGTGCCAGCAGCCAACCCCTCGACAGGGCAGATACGCAGTATTTT
CASSQPLDRADTQYF
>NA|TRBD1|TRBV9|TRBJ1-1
TGTGCCAGCAGCGGGCGGACAGGTTTAAACACTGAAGCTTTCTTT
CASSGRTGLNTEAFF
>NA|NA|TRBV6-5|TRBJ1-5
TGTGCCAGCAGTTCCGGGACATCGAATCAGCCCCAGCATTTT
CASSSGTSNQPQHF
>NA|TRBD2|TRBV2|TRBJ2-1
TGTGCCAGTTTACTAGCGGGGGGGCTTCATGAGCAGTTCTTC
CASLLAGGLHEQFF
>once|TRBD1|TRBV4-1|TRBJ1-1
TGCGCCAGCAGTCTCTCCGGGACAGGGACCATTGACACTGAAGCTTTCTTT
CASSLSGTGTIDTEAFF
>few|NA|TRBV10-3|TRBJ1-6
TGTGCCATCAGTGAGCCAGGGGATTCACCCCTCCACTTT
CAISEPGDSPLHF
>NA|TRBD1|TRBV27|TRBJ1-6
TGTGCCAGCAGTTCCCCGACAGGGCGGAATTCACCCCTCCACTTT
CASSSPTGRNSPLHF
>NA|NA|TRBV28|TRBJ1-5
TGTGCCATCTATACAGCCCATGGCAATCAGCCCCAGCATTTT
CAIYTAHGNQPQHF
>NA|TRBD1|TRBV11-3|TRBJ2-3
TGTGCCAGCAGGACAGGGCCGGGAGATACGCAGTATTTT
CASRTGPGDTQYF
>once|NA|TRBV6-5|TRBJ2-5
TGTGCCAGCAGTTACTCGCAGGCTCAAGAGACCCAGTACTTC
CASSYSQAQETQYF
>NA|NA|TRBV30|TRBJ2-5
TGTGCCTGGAGCTTGGGTGGGCTGGAGACCCAGTACTTC
CAWSLGGLETQYF
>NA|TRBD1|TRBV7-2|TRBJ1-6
TGTGCCAGCAGCTTAGCTGGACAGGGGTGGTCACCCCTCCACTTT
CASSLAGQGWSPLHF
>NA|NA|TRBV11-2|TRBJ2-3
TGTGCCAGCAGCTTAAGAGGTAGCCTTTATGCAGATACGCAGTATTTT
CASSLRGSLYADTQYF
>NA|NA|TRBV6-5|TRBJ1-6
TGTGCCAGCAGAAATAGCAATAATTCACCCCTCCACTTT
CASRNSNNSPLHF
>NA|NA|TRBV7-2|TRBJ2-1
TGTGCCAGCAGCTTAGACCCGAGCTCCTACAATGAGCAGTTCTTC
CASSLDPSSYNEQFF
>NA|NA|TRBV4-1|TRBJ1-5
TGCGCCAGCAGCCAAGATGAGAGAGGGGGTTATAGCAATCAGCCCCAGCATTTT
CASSQDERGGYSNQPQHF
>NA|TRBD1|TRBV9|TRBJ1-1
TGTGCCAGCAGCACCCGGACAGGGGGCCCGAACACTGAAGCTTTCTTT
CASSTRTGGPNTEAFF
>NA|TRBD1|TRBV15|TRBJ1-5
TGTGCCACCAGCAGATCTGGGACAGGGGACAATCAGCCCCAGCATTTT
CATSRSGTGDNQPQHF
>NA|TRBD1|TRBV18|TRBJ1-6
TGTGCCAGCTCACTGACTATAGACAGGGGGTTTAATTCACCCCTCCACTTT
CASSLTIDRGFNSPLHF
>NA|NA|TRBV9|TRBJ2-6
TGTGCCAGCAGCGACCGACAATCCGGCGCTGGGGCCAACGTCCTGACTTTC
CASSDRQSGAGANVLTF
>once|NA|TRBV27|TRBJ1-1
TGTGCCAGCAGTGCGGGGGGGACTGAAGCTTTCTTT
CASSAGGTEAFF
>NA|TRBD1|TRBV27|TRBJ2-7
TGTGCCGGCAGTCCCTCCCAGGGGGCAATGTACGAGCAGTACTTC
CAGSPSQGAMYEQYF
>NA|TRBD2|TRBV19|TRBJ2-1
TGTGCCAGTAGTCCCCGGACTAGCGGGATGGGGGAGCAGTTCTTC
CASSPRTSGMGEQFF
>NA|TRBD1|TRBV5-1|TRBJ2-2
TGCGCCAGCAGCTTTTTAAAGACAGGGTTAAACACCGGGGAGCTGTTTTTT
CASSFLKTGLNTGELFF
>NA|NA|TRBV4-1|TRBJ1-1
TGCGCCAGCAGCCAAGGGACACTCGGGCAAGCTTTCTTT
CASSQGTLGQAFF
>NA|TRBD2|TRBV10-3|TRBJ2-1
TGTGCCATCAGTGAGCTGGAGACTAGCGGGAGAGTCGATGAGCAGTTCTTC
CAISELETSGRVDEQFF
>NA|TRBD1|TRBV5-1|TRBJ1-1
TGCGCCAGCAGCATCGAGGGACAGAGGAACACTGAAGCTTTCTTT
CASSIEGQRNTEAFF
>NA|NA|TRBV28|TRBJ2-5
TGTGCCAGCAGTTTTAGGGGAACGGAGACCCAGTACTTC
CASSFRGTETQYF
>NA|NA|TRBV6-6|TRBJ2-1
TGTGCCAGCAGTCCGCAGAACAATGAGCAGTTCTTC
CASSPQNNEQFF
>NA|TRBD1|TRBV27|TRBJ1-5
TGTGCCAGCAGTCCTGAACAGGACAGGGCTAATCAGCCCCAGCATTTT
CASSPEQDRANQPQHF
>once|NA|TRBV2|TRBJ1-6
TGTGCCAGCAGTGACGACAGTATCGTCGTTGCGCCCCTCCACTTT
CASSDDSIVVAPLHF
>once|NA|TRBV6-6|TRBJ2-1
TGTGCCAGCAGTTATTGGCAGGGTAGTAACGATGAGCAGTTCTTC
CASSYWQGSNDEQFF
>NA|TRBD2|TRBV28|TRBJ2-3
TGTGCCAGCAGTTTAATAGGGACTAGCTCTAGCACAGATACGCAGTATTTT
CASSLIGTSSSTDTQYF
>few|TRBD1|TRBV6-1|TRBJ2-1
TGTGCAATACGATCCGGGACAGGGGTTCCTGAGCAGTTCTTC
CAIRSGTGVPEQFF
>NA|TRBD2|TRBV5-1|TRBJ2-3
TGCGCCAGCACACTAGCGGGGGGCACAGATACGCAGTATTTT
CASTLAGGTDTQYF
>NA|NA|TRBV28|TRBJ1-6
TGTGCCAGCAGTCTACAGTCGGGGAATTATAATTCACCCCTCCACTTT
CASSLQSGNYNSPLHF
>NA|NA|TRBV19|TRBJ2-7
TGTGCCAGTAGTTATGCGTCCCCCACCTACTCCTACGAGCAGTACTTC
CASSYASPTYSYEQYF